Below, 11 T cell receptor beta chains from the same sample are listed, as sequenced in a study of T cells in Graves' hyperthyroidism and ophthalmopathy. TCR beta CDR3 region amplification was performed from RNA transcripts. When the TCR CDR3 underwent first-round RT-PCR, the HTBI primer set was used. TCRdb passed the multiplex PCR reads through MiXCR, listing each CDR3 protein once. The repertoire holds approximately 530,000 distinct CDR3 sequences, with approximately 16% as singletons. The sample taken for sequencing was blood. The receptor source for this set is a woman in her late teens or twenties with Graves' hyperthyroidism.

This clonotype was observed at least ten times. V gene TRBV7-9 combines with J gene TRBJ1-1; unclear D gene. The CDR3 sequence is 14 residues long. V shed 1 base and J shed 5 bases, with 11 bases lying between them. Germline-derived CDR1 and CDR2 are SEHNR and FQNEAQ (reference sequence). The CDR3 loop reads CASSLDRIWTEAFF. In DNA form, the CDR3 reads TGTGCCAGCAGCTTAGATCGTATTTGGACTGAAGCTTTCTTT.

This clonotype has at least ten counts. The genes are TRBV12-3 or TRBV12-4 and TRBJ1-4; TRBD1 aligns across 12 bases. The trim removed 6 bases at V and 7 bases at J, leaving 0 bases unmatched. The CDR3 totals 13 residues. The CDR3 DNA sequence: TGTGCCAGCAGGGGACAGGGGGCTGAAAAACTGTTTTTT. Protein sequence: CASRGQGAEKLFF.

The rearrangement uses TRBV20-1 and TRBJ1-6; no reliable D call. V was cut by 1 base and J by 5 bases, with 6 bases left in between. Germline loops: CDR1 DFQATT, CDR2 SNEGSKA (reference sequence). The CDR3 consists of 13 residues. This chain's CDR3 is CSARVDDNSPLHF. The CDR3 DNA follows: TGCAGTGCTAGAGTGGACGATAATTCACCCCTCCACTTT.

This clonotype was seen a handful of times. This chain joins TRBV10-3 and TRBJ2-1, with TRBD1 matching 10 bases. The CDR3 spans 14 residues. J lost 4 bases, V lost 10 bases, and 7 bases had no gene match. Germline V CDR1 and CDR2: ENHRY, SYGVKD. The CDR3 DNA reads as TGTGCCACCCTCGGACAGGGGGAGTACAATGAGCAGTTCTTC. This translates into CATLGQGEYNEQFF.

With respect to this clonotype: A read error is likely, as this CDR3 ends without the conserved phenylalanine or tryptophan. The J gene is TRBJ1-5, the V gene TRBV6-5, with D unresolved. The V gene lost 4 bases and the J gene lost 0 bases, with 13 bases spanning the gap. The CDR3 length is 16 residues. Germline loops: CDR1 MNHEY, CDR2 SVGAGI. CDR3 residues: CASSSPPSYSNQPQHL. The CDR3 coding sequence is TGTGCCAGCAGTTCCCCGCCGAGCTATAGCAATCAGCCCCAGCATCTT.

This clonotype occurred a few times. The chain couples TRBV28 to TRBJ1-1; D not resolved. The germline CDR1 and CDR2 sequences are MDHEN and SYDVKM. V dropped 6 bases and J dropped 5 bases, with 10 bases sitting between them. The CDR3 has 12 amino acids. The CDR3 reads CASRERWTEAFF. CDR3 DNA: TGTGCCAGCAGGGAGAGGTGGACTGAAGCTTTCTTT.

This clonotype was counted at least ten times. This chain connects TRBV20-1 to TRBJ1-2, with unresolved D. Germline CDR1 and CDR2: DFQATT and SNEGSKA (reference sequence). This CDR3 has 13 residues. V lost 1 base and J 2 bases, leaving 8 bases between the germline ends. In DNA form, the CDR3 reads TGCAGTGCTAGAGGGAACACCAACTATGGCTACACCTTC. Amino acid sequence: CSARGNTNYGYTF.

In its sample, this clonotype was seen many times. A read error may account for a junction end that differs from germline. This chain joins TRBV5-1 and TRBJ2-1; D is ambiguous. The CDR3 spans 13 residues. CDR1 is SGHRS and CDR2 is YFSETQ in the germline V gene. The CDR3 protein is CASSPDSYNEQFF. Written as DNA, the CDR3 is TGTGCCAGCAGCCCAGACTCCTACAATGAGCAGTTCTTC.

As regards this clonotype: Germline and junction disagree at one end, which may indicate a read error. The rearrangement uses TRBV3-1 and TRBJ1-2, with D uncertain. CDR3 length: 15 residues. The germline gives CDR1 LGHDT, CDR2 YNNKEL (reference sequence). CDR3 loop: CASSPRWEPNCGYTF. CDR3 DNA sequence: TGTGCCAGCAGCCCAAGGTGGGAGCCTAACTGTGGCTACACCTTC.

This clonotype was detected ten times or more. The genes are TRBV20-1 and TRBJ2-7, with D maybe TRBD1 (6 bases). Germline CDR1 is DFQATT and CDR2 is SNEGSKA (reference sequence). The CDR3 is 14 residues long. V lost 6 bases, J lost 0 bases, and 15 bases lay in between. CDR3 nucleotide sequence: TGCAGTGCAACACGGGACAAAAGCTCCTACGAGCAGTACTTC. This translates into CSATRDKSSYEQYF.

In this sample, this clonotype turned up many times. The V gene is TRBV2, the J gene TRBJ1-4, with D hard to call. The CDR3 is 13 residues long. Trimming took 1 base from V and 8 from J, leaving 8 bases between them. Germline lookup yields CDR1 SNHLY and CDR2 FYNNEI. CDR3 DNA sequence: TGTGCCAGCAGTGAAGTTATCGTGGAAAAACTGTTTTTT. Encoded protein: CASSEVIVEKLFF.